This is a list of T cell receptor beta chains from one sample in a study of human T cells and chemical hapten exposure. TCRdb passed the 5' RACE reads through MiXCR, listing each CDR3 protein once. The sample records approximately 81,000 distinct CDR3 sequences, about 8% being singletons. Receptors originate from a male donor in good health. CDR3s include the opening cysteine and the closing phenylalanine or tryptophan. The order of the fields is CDR3 protein, CDR3 DNA, J gene, V gene, D gene, clone size. The D gene is left open where the match is weak. Some rows mark clone size as missing; the rest say once, few, many or name a class of expanded clone.

CDR3aa: CASSPASQAAGETQYF; CDR3nt: TGTGCCAGCAGCCCAGCCTCCCAGGCGGCGGGAGAGACCCAGTACTTC; j_gene: TRBJ2-5; v_gene: TRBV11-2; d_gene: NA; abundance: many
CDR3aa: CSARDSQGGNTIYF; CDR3nt: TGCAGTGCTAGAGATAGTCAGGGAGGTAACACCATATATTTT; j_gene: TRBJ1-3; v_gene: TRBV20-1; d_gene: NA; abundance: many
CDR3aa: CASRFGTAGGYTF; CDR3nt: TGTGCCAGCAGATTCGGGACGGCTGGTGGCTACACCTTC; j_gene: TRBJ1-2; v_gene: TRBV12-3/TRBV12-4; d_gene: NA; abundance: NA
CDR3aa: CASSESLGLDVSNQPQHF; CDR3nt: TGCGCCAGCAGTGAGAGTTTAGGGTTGGATGTCAGCAATCAGCCCCAGCATTTT; j_gene: TRBJ1-5; v_gene: TRBV10-2; d_gene: NA; abundance: few
CDR3aa: CASSSGQTGSGANVLTF; CDR3nt: TGTGCCAGTAGCTCGGGACAGACCGGCTCTGGGGCCAACGTCCTGACTTTC; j_gene: TRBJ2-6; v_gene: TRBV19; d_gene: TRBD1; abundance: few
CDR3aa: CASRAGSNSNQPQHF; CDR3nt: TGTGCCAGCAGAGCAGGTTCCAATAGCAATCAGCCCCAGCATTTT; j_gene: TRBJ1-5; v_gene: TRBV6-5; d_gene: NA; abundance: NA
CDR3aa: CSARVRLIAEQFF; CDR3nt: TGCAGTGCTAGAGTTCGGCTTATCGCTGAGCAGTTCTTC; j_gene: TRBJ2-1; v_gene: TRBV20-1; d_gene: NA; abundance: many
CDR3aa: CASSLGTANTEAFF; CDR3nt: TGTGCCAGCAGTCTTGGGACAGCGAACACTGAAGCTTTCTTT; j_gene: TRBJ1-1; v_gene: TRBV7-9; d_gene: TRBD1; abundance: many
CDR3aa: CSVEYRGSNYGYTF; CDR3nt: TGCAGCGTGGAATACAGGGGAAGTAACTATGGCTACACCTTC; j_gene: TRBJ1-2; v_gene: TRBV29-1; d_gene: TRBD1; abundance: NA
CDR3aa: CASTLGGASVYEQFF; CDR3nt: TGTGCCAGCACCCTGGGAGGGGCTTCTGTATATGAGCAGTTCTTC; j_gene: TRBJ2-1; v_gene: TRBV28; d_gene: TRBD2; abundance: once
CDR3aa: CSALPGTSGRAYNEQFF; CDR3nt: TGCAGTGCCCTTCCCGGGACTAGCGGGAGGGCCTACAATGAGCAGTTCTTC; j_gene: TRBJ2-1; v_gene: TRBV20-1; d_gene: TRBD2; abundance: many
CDR3aa: CASSFGGLRQPQHF; CDR3nt: TGTGCCAGCAGTTTTGGGGGGCTCCGTCAGCCCCAGCATTTT; j_gene: TRBJ1-5; v_gene: TRBV27; d_gene: NA; abundance: NA
CDR3aa: CASSDSTSGGPKEFF; CDR3nt: TGTGCCAGCAGTGACTCGACTAGCGGGGGGCCCAAGGAGTTCTTC; j_gene: TRBJ2-1; v_gene: TRBV2; d_gene: TRBD2; abundance: once
CDR3aa: CASRVRQETQYF; CDR3nt: TGTGCCAGCAGGGTCAGGCAAGAGACCCAGTACTTC; j_gene: TRBJ2-5; v_gene: TRBV6-2/TRBV6-3; d_gene: NA; abundance: NA
CDR3aa: CASSLDYTSYNEQFF; CDR3nt: TGTGCCAGCAGTCTGGACTATACCTCCTACAATGAGCAGTTCTTC; j_gene: TRBJ2-1; v_gene: TRBV27; d_gene: NA; abundance: many
CDR3aa: CSVDGPNTGELFF; CDR3nt: TGCAGCGTTGACGGGCCGAACACCGGGGAGCTGTTTTTT; j_gene: TRBJ2-2; v_gene: TRBV29-1; d_gene: NA; abundance: few
CDR3aa: CASSLPPLQEFETQYF; CDR3nt: TGTGCCAGCAGCTTACCGCCCTTGCAGGAGTTTGAGACCCAGTACTTC; j_gene: TRBJ2-5; v_gene: TRBV7-2; d_gene: NA; abundance: many
CDR3aa: CASRQNNEKLFF; CDR3nt: TGTGCCAGCAGGCAGAATAATGAAAAACTGTTTTTT; j_gene: TRBJ1-4; v_gene: TRBV7-2; d_gene: NA; abundance: few
CDR3aa: CASSFFGSGRGLANTEAFF; CDR3nt: TGTGCCAGCAGTTTTTTTGGGAGTGGCAGGGGGCTGGCGAACACTGAAGCTTTCTTT; j_gene: TRBJ1-1; v_gene: TRBV6-2/TRBV6-3; d_gene: TRBD1; abundance: few
CDR3aa: CASSLGLQGPLAKNIQYF; CDR3nt: TGCGCCAGCAGCTTAGGTCTACAGGGTCCTCTAGCCAAAAACATTCAGTACTTC; j_gene: TRBJ2-4; v_gene: TRBV5-1; d_gene: NA; abundance: few
CDR3aa: CATSFVSTDTQYF; CDR3nt: TGTGCCACCAGTTTCGTGAGCACAGATACGCAGTATTTT; j_gene: TRBJ2-3; v_gene: TRBV15; d_gene: NA; abundance: few
CDR3aa: CASSLAGGQSSYEQYF; CDR3nt: TGCGCCAGCAGCTTGGCCGGGGGACAGAGTTCCTACGAGCAGTACTTC; j_gene: TRBJ2-7; v_gene: TRBV5-1; d_gene: NA; abundance: NA
CDR3aa: CASSLGLSTGTSTDTQYF; CDR3nt: TGTGCCAGCAGCTTGGGTCTCTCTACGGGAACTAGCACAGATACGCAGTATTTT; j_gene: TRBJ2-3; v_gene: TRBV5-6; d_gene: NA; abundance: few
CDR3aa: CASSPKTGQGSSYNEQFF; CDR3nt: TGTGCCAGCTCACCGAAAACGGGACAGGGGAGCTCCTACAATGAGCAGTTCTTC; j_gene: TRBJ2-1; v_gene: TRBV18; d_gene: TRBD1; abundance: few
CDR3aa: CASTRVNEQYF; CDR3nt: TGTGCCAGCACAAGGGTCAACGAGCAGTACTTC; j_gene: TRBJ2-7; v_gene: TRBV6-1; d_gene: NA; abundance: many
CDR3aa: CASSLPTTENIQYF; CDR3nt: TGTGCCAGCAGCTTACCGACTACCGAAAACATTCAGTACTTC; j_gene: TRBJ2-4; v_gene: TRBV7-2; d_gene: NA; abundance: many
CDR3aa: CASSYRGLSEAFF; CDR3nt: TGTGCCAGCAGTTACAGGGGGCTGAGTGAAGCTTTCTTT; j_gene: TRBJ1-1; v_gene: TRBV6-5; d_gene: TRBD1; abundance: few
CDR3aa: CSVSGPASRVANTGELFF; CDR3nt: TGCAGCGTTTCGGGCCCCGCGAGCAGGGTAGCGAACACCGGGGAGCTGTTTTTT; j_gene: TRBJ2-2; v_gene: TRBV29-1; d_gene: NA; abundance: many
CDR3aa: CASSLVPGAGREQYF; CDR3nt: TGTGCCAGCAGCTTAGTACCCGGGGCCGGACGGGAGCAGTACTTC; j_gene: TRBJ2-7; v_gene: TRBV7-2; d_gene: NA; abundance: few
CDR3aa: CSARDPSDVYNEQFF; CDR3nt: TGCAGTGCTAGAGATCCGTCGGACGTCTACAATGAGCAGTTCTTC; j_gene: TRBJ2-1; v_gene: TRBV20-1; d_gene: NA; abundance: many
CDR3aa: CASSQGQGGRGNTIYF; CDR3nt: TGCGCCAGCAGCCAAGGTCAGGGAGGTCGTGGAAACACCATATATTTT; j_gene: TRBJ1-3; v_gene: TRBV4-1; d_gene: NA; abundance: NA
CDR3aa: CASSQDFKSLPYNEQFF; CDR3nt: TGTGCCAGCAGCCAGGACTTCAAGAGCTTACCCTACAATGAGCAGTTCTTC; j_gene: TRBJ2-1; v_gene: TRBV14; d_gene: NA; abundance: few
CDR3aa: CASSIGLSRYEQYF; CDR3nt: TGTGCCAGTAGTATAGGCCTTTCCAGATACGAGCAGTACTTC; j_gene: TRBJ2-7; v_gene: TRBV19; d_gene: NA; abundance: NA
CDR3aa: CASSVGAGTGELFF; CDR3nt: TGTGCCAGCAGTGTGGGGGCTGGCACCGGGGAGCTGTTTTTT; j_gene: TRBJ2-2; v_gene: TRBV6-4; d_gene: NA; abundance: many
CDR3aa: CASSARGGQPQHF; CDR3nt: TGTGCCAGCAGTGCCCGGGGTGGTCAGCCCCAGCATTTT; j_gene: TRBJ1-5; v_gene: TRBV2; d_gene: NA; abundance: many
CDR3aa: CASSSRSYGYTF; CDR3nt: TGCGCCAGCAGCTCCAGGTCCTATGGCTACACCTTC; j_gene: TRBJ1-2; v_gene: TRBV5-1; d_gene: NA; abundance: few
CDR3aa: CASSLLGGTDTQYF; CDR3nt: TGTGCCAGCAGTTTACTAGGGGGCACAGATACGCAGTATTTT; j_gene: TRBJ2-3; v_gene: TRBV12-3/TRBV12-4; d_gene: NA; abundance: few
CDR3aa: CSARDSVGLDGYTF; CDR3nt: TGCAGTGCTAGAGATTCGGTAGGGTTGGATGGCTACACCTTC; j_gene: TRBJ1-2; v_gene: TRBV20-1; d_gene: NA; abundance: few
CDR3aa: CASSQEWLAADEQYF; CDR3nt: TGTGCCAGCAGCCAAGAGTGGCTAGCGGCAGACGAGCAGTACTTC; j_gene: TRBJ2-7; v_gene: TRBV4-2; d_gene: TRBD2; abundance: few
CDR3aa: CASSQYRGTYNEQFF; CDR3nt: TGTGCCAGCAGCCAATACAGGGGTACATACAATGAGCAGTTCTTC; j_gene: TRBJ2-1; v_gene: TRBV14; d_gene: TRBD1; abundance: few
CDR3aa: CSATTDGNTYEQYF; CDR3nt: TGCAGTGCTACCACGGACGGAAATACCTACGAGCAGTACTTC; j_gene: TRBJ2-7; v_gene: TRBV20-1; d_gene: NA; abundance: many
CDR3aa: CASSKGSGANVLTF; CDR3nt: TGTGCCAGTAGTAAGGGCTCTGGGGCCAACGTCCTGACTTTC; j_gene: TRBJ2-6; v_gene: TRBV19; d_gene: NA; abundance: few
CDR3aa: CAIRDRDLEGDTQYF; CDR3nt: TGTGCCATCAGGGACCGGGACCTGGAGGGAGATACGCAGTATTTT; j_gene: TRBJ2-3; v_gene: TRBV10-3; d_gene: NA; abundance: NA
CDR3aa: CASSVGDGNQPQHF; CDR3nt: TGTGCCAGCAGCGTAGGGGACGGAAATCAGCCCCAGCATTTT; j_gene: TRBJ1-5; v_gene: TRBV9; d_gene: NA; abundance: NA
CDR3aa: CASSLGGGSETQYF; CDR3nt: TGCGCCAGCAGCTTGGGCGGGGGGTCAGAGACCCAGTACTTC; j_gene: TRBJ2-5; v_gene: TRBV5-1; d_gene: TRBD2; abundance: NA
CDR3aa: CASSSAGTNYGYTF; CDR3nt: TGTGCCAGCAGTTCAGCAGGGACTAACTATGGCTACACCTTC; j_gene: TRBJ1-2; v_gene: TRBV6-5; d_gene: NA; abundance: few